The following is a T cell receptor (beta chain) sequence with its context. The entry originates in a study of blood T cell repertoires in COVID-19. For the study at large: The United States, Italy and Spain provided the acute and convalescent COVID-19 samples. T cells, B-cell-depleted T cells, or PBMCs provided the cDNA or gDNA that served as material.

Per the original methods: For nucleated cells, counts were estimated from reference gene primer amplification. Profiled with immunoSEQ multiplex PCR; TCRdb holds only in-frame clones, not every one. The V and J calls and the clone size are those of that table, but D and trimming were determined from the DNA. The top ten hold 0.87% of the sample, which has a few hundred thousand clones, 70% to 85% seen once. This CDR3 has 13 residues. CDR1 is SQVTM, CDR2 ANQGSEA, per germline. V lost 4 bases to trimming and J lost 7 bases; unmatched junction nucleotides: 4. Those enrolled in Seattle joined during active infection and were followed longitudinally afterward.

This sequence was found in a human donor with COVID-19, enrolled during active disease. The donor label of this sample is uncertain. Sequencing was performed on peripheral blood. The V gene is TRBV29-1, the J gene TRBJ1-6, with TRBD1 matching over 7 bases. Here the CDR3 DNA reads TGCAGCGTTGGGGACAGAACCAATTCACCCCTCCACTTT. Its protein is CSVGDRTNSPLHF.